The 19 T cell receptor beta chains given below trace back to one sample, sequenced in a study of Graves' ophthalmopathy and Graves' hyperthyroidism. The study amplified TCR beta CDR3 regions using RNA transcripts. Investigators did first-round RT-PCR with HTBI primers, then second-round multiplex PCR. TCRdb called the multiplex PCR reads again in MiXCR, with one record for every CDR3 protein. In the table there are roughly 230,000 distinct CDR3 sequences, 20% to 25% of which are singletons. Specimen: peripheral blood. These receptors were collected from a woman aged 50 to 65 with Graves' ophthalmopathy.

The chain combines TRBV5-6 with TRBJ1-5; D is ambiguous. The CDR3 contains 13 residues. Germline V lookup: CDR1 SGHDT, CDR2 YYEEEE. V was cut by 1 base and J by 6 bases, with 8 bases left in between. CDR3 region: CASSLFGVQPQHF. The CDR3 DNA follows: TGTGCCAGCAGCTTGTTTGGGGTTCAGCCCCAGCATTTT.

This clonotype was counted ten times or more. The chain has TRBV5-1 and TRBJ1-2; D may be TRBD1 (6 bases). The CDR3 is 14 amino acids. Germline V lookup: CDR1 SGHRS, CDR2 YFSETQ. V lost 4 bases to trimming and J lost 8 bases, with 18 bases between them. The CDR3 loop reads CASSPPSGEGGYTF. DNA for the CDR3: TGCGCCAGCAGCCCCCCCTCAGGGGAAGGAGGCTACACCTTC.

This sequence joins TRBV12-3 or TRBV12-4 and TRBJ1-5, with D tentatively TRBD1 (6 bases). Trimming left V 8 bases short and J 2 bases short, with 16 bases between. This CDR3 spans 15 amino acids. Here the CDR3 reads CASLRGGEGNQPQHF. Here the CDR3 DNA reads TGTGCCAGCCTTAGAGGGGGGGAGGGCAATCAGCCCCAGCATTTT.

This clonotype was counted many times. The J gene is TRBJ1-2, the V gene TRBV9; tentative D call: TRBD1 (5 bases). The CDR3 extends over 13 amino acids. The V gene lost 4 bases and the J gene lost 2 bases, with 9 bases spanning the gap. Germline CDR1 is SGDLS and CDR2 is YYNGEE. CDR3 in amino acids: CASSRDGNYGYTF. CDR3 nucleotides: TGTGCCAGCAGCCGGGACGGCAACTATGGCTACACCTTC. Complete variable domain (other parts from reference TRBV9 and TRBJ1-2): DSGVTQTPKHLITATGQRVTLRCSPRSGDLSVYWYQQSLDQGLQFLIQYYNGEERAKGNILERFSAQQFPDLHSELNLSSLELGDSALYFCASSRDGNYGYTFGSGTRLTVV.

This clonotype was counted many times. V gene TRBV28 combines with J gene TRBJ2-7, with 8 nucleotides matching TRBD1. In germline, CDR1 is MDHEN, CDR2 SYDVKM. V shed 3 bases and J 3 bases; nucleotides not matched to a gene: 4. CDR3 length equals 14 residues. CDR3 nucleotide sequence: TGTGCCAGCAGTTTTCTCAGGGGGCTCTACGAGCAGTACTTC. Residues: CASSFLRGLYEQYF. The complete variable domain, with remaining parts taken from reference TRBV28 and TRBJ2-7, reads DVKVTQSSRYLVKRTGEKVFLECVQDMDHENMFWYRQDPGLGLRLIYFSYDVKMKEKGDIPEGYSVSREKKERFSLILESASTNQTSMYLCASSFLRGLYEQYFGPGTRLTVT.

This clonotype was found many times. This chain joins TRBV6-5 and TRBJ2-7, with 8 bases identical to TRBD2. Germline V lookup: CDR1 MNHEY, CDR2 SVGAGI. This CDR3 spans 17 amino acids. Trimming removed 2 bases from V and 7 bases from J; junction bases left unmatched: 16. The CDR3 reads CASSYLKPGGPKGEQYF. DNA of the CDR3: TGTGCCAGCAGTTACCTCAAACCGGGAGGGCCTAAAGGAGAGCAGTACTTC.

In its sample, this clonotype was seen many times. This rearrangement joins TRBV5-1 to TRBJ1-1, with D perhaps matching TRBD1 (6 bases). Trimming removed 4 bases at V and 4 bases at J, with 11 bases between. CDR1 is SGHRS and CDR2 is YFSETQ in the germline V gene. The CDR3 contains 13 residues. The CDR3 loop reads CASSGGGLTEAFF. The CDR3 DNA is TGCGCCAGCAGCGGAGGGGGGCTCACTGAAGCTTTCTTT. The full variable domain, in which reference TRBV5-1 and TRBJ1-1 provide the parts outside the CDR3, is KAGVTQTPRYLIKTRGQQVTLSCSPISGHRSVSWYQQTPGQGLQFLFEYFSETQRNKGNFPGRFSGRQFSNSRSEMNVSTLELGDSALYLCASSGGGLTEAFFGQGTRLTVV.

Turning to this clonotype: Just one base apart from a much larger clone, this may be a read error. The V call is TRBV5-5, the J call TRBJ2-5; maybe TRBD2 (5 bases). This CDR3 region has 14 residues. In germline, CDR1 is SGHKS, CDR2 YYEKEE (reference sequence). The ends were cut back, 0 bases at V and 5 bases at J, with 11 bases in the middle. The CDR3 region is CASSLAGIGETQYF. CDR3 nucleotides: TGTGCCAGCAGCTTGGCCGGGATAGGGGAGACCCAGTACTTC.

This clonotype was recorded a few times. V is TRBV12-3 or TRBV12-4 and J is TRBJ1-2; D not resolved. Trimming left V 6 bases short and J 7 bases short, with 12 bases between. The CDR3 covers 12 residues. The CDR3 is CASSLDFGGYTF. CDR3 in DNA: TGTGCCAGCAGCCTGGACTTTGGTGGCTACACCTTC.

This clonotype was picked up many times. The J gene is TRBJ2-7, the V gene TRBV11-2; 10 nucleotides align to TRBD2. V shed 5 bases, J shed 1 base, and the junction held 5 bases outside the gene matches. The CDR3 is made up of 15 amino acids. Germline assignment: CDR1 SGHAT and CDR2 FQNNGV. The CDR3 sequence is CASSPETSGSYEQYF. The CDR3 nucleotides read TGTGCCAGCAGCCCAGAGACTAGCGGGTCCTACGAGCAGTACTTC.

CDR3 residues: CASTSGGGSQETQYF. The CDR3 DNA reads TGTGCCAGCACCTCAGGAGGGGGATCCCAAGAGACCCAGTACTTC. The chain is built from TRBV4-2 and TRBJ2-5; D assignment may be TRBD1 or TRBD2 (6 bases each). This CDR3 spans 15 amino acids. From germline, CDR1 is LGHNA and CDR2 YNFKEQ. V lost 7 bases and J 1 base, leaving 16 bases between the germline ends.

At least ten counts were recorded for this clonotype. V is TRBV5-1 and J is TRBJ2-7, with TRBD2 matching over 9 bases. V lost 1 base and J lost 6; bases outside the gene matches: 2. Germline assignment: CDR1 SGHRS and CDR2 YFSETQ. CDR3 length: 13 residues. Here the CDR3 DNA reads TGCGCCAGCAGCTTGAATAGCGGGGGCGAGCAGTACTTC. Its protein product is CASSLNSGGEQYF.

With regard to this clonotype: A read error is possible here, since a much larger clone lies one base away. The rearrangement joins TRBV6-1 to TRBJ2-7; weak D call: TRBD1 (6 bases). There are 13 residues in the CDR3. Germline V lookup: CDR1 MNHNS, CDR2 SASEGT. The V end was cut by 6 bases, the J end by 1 base, with 10 bases between. The CDR3 nucleotides are TGTGCCAGCAGACACAGGGAGTCCTACGAGCAGTACTTC. Its protein product is CASRHRESYEQYF.

In its sample, this clonotype was seen many times. The gene calls are TRBV6-5 and TRBJ1-1; 9 bases are shared with TRBD1. This CDR3 region has 16 residues. Germline V lookup: CDR1 MNHEY, CDR2 SVGAGI. V lost 0 bases to trimming and J lost 1 base; unmatched junction nucleotides: 3. CDR3 region: CASSYSGQGRNTEAFF. DNA of the CDR3: TGTGCCAGCAGTTACTCTGGACAGGGGCGGAACACTGAAGCTTTCTTT.

At least ten counts were recorded for this clonotype. The chain has TRBV30 and TRBJ1-5; D uncertain. V was shortened by 0 bases and J by 4 bases, with 7 bases between the two germline ends. The CDR3 sequence is 13 residues long. CDR1 and CDR2 from the germline V gene are GTSNPN and SVGIG (reference sequence). The CDR3 coding sequence is TGTGCCTGGAGTGTTTCGGGGAATCAGCCCCAGCATTTT. It specifies CAWSVSGNQPQHF. Variable domain in full (rest from reference TRBV30 and TRBJ1-5): SQTIHQWPATLVQPVGSPLSLECTVEGTSNPNLYWYRQAAGRGLQLLFYSVGIGQISSEVPQNLSASRPQDRQFILSSKKLLLSDSGFYLCAWSVSGNQPQHFGDGTRLSIL.

This clonotype was observed many times. The V call is TRBV20-1, the J call TRBJ2-7, with D perhaps matching TRBD1 (5 bases). The CDR3 is 13 residues long. The germline V gene encodes CDR1 DFQATT and CDR2 SNEGSKA (reference sequence). Trimming took 0 bases from V and 3 from J, leaving 9 bases between them. The CDR3 bases are TGCAGTGCTAGAGACTACGACAGCTACGAGCAGTACTTC. This translates into CSARDYDSYEQYF.

This clonotype was counted ten times or more. The V gene is TRBV6-1, the J gene TRBJ2-5; D call uncertain. The V gene's germline CDR1 is MNHNS and CDR2 SASEGT. Deletions cut 0 bases from V and 5 bases from J, with 10 bases between. The CDR3 extends over 14 amino acids. CDR3: CASSEAGLGETQYF. CDR3 in DNA: TGTGCCAGCAGTGAAGCCGGGTTGGGGGAGACCCAGTACTTC.

The rearrangement uses TRBV7-8 and TRBJ2-5; 7 bases align to TRBD1. Trimming cost V 4 bases and J 4 bases; bases outside gene matches: 6. Germline assignment: CDR1 SGHVS and CDR2 FQNEAQ. CDR3 length equals 14 residues. CDR3 amino acids: CASSYPQGIETQYF. The CDR3, as DNA: TGTGCCAGCAGCTATCCACAGGGGATAGAGACCCAGTACTTC. Drawing the rest from reference TRBV7-8 and TRBJ2-5, the complete variable domain is GAGVSQSPRYKVAKRGQDVALRCDPISGHVSLFWYQQALGQGPEFLTYFQNEAQLDKSGLPSDRFFAERPEGSVSTLKIQRTQQEDSAVYLCASSYPQGIETQYFGPGTRLLVL.

The gene calls are TRBV6-1 and TRBJ1-6, with TRBD1 identical over 7 bases. The CDR3 is 14 amino acids. The ends lost 6 bases at V and 6 bases at J; junction bases unmatched: 5. The germline V gene encodes CDR1 MNHNS and CDR2 SASEGT. CDR3 nucleotide sequence: TGTGCCAGCAGGCCGGGACAGAGTAATTCACCCCTCCACTTT. Its translation: CASRPGQSNSPLHF.